This T cell receptor beta chain originates from a study of radiation and T cells in renal cell carcinoma. As for time point: blood 4 weeks post-SBRT, at nephrectomy. Treatment indicated: 15 Gy SBRT to primary tumor, nephrectomy 4 weeks later. Generated by immunoSEQ multiplex PCR, the TCRdb table keeps only in-frame clones and is missing some. The repertoire has some 97,000 clones, 65% to 90% of them found once; the top ten carry approximately 7.3%. V gave up 7 bases and J gave up 5 bases; unmatched junction bases: 7. The CDR3 totals 14 residues. Germline loops: CDR1 MNHNS, CDR2 SASEGT. The sequence was obtained from a man between 60 and 70 years old with renal cell carcinoma. V gene TRBV6-1 combines with J gene TRBJ1-4; TRBD1 aligns across 7 bases. This material consisted of blood, taken from a patient whose treatment included radiotherapy and nephrectomy. Written as DNA, the CDR3 is TGTGCCAGCACAATTCTACAGGGGAATGAAAAACTGTTTTTT. Its translation: CASTILQGNEKLFF.